This T cell receptor beta chain was found in a study of cytomegalovirus exposure and HLA in healthy donors. As for the study in general: One earlier analysis, a look at 180 million or so T cells, found around 110 million unique TCR beta sequences.

Study findings and constraints: Later analysis identified a missense DCLRE1C variant that was linked to TCR beta V- and J-gene trimming. There were several of the most significant clusters that appeared linked to common viral pathogens in a later analysis.

Use of 60 Vbeta and 13 Jbeta primers characterized the PCR. Method: immunoSEQ multiplex PCR; TCRdb's copy keeps in-frame clones and lacks some. The sample totals about 140,000 clones; its top ten clones hold about 2.2%. A note on this clone: What it recognizes is unknown.

This CDR3 region has 14 residues. Germline V gene sequence: CDR1 MNHEY, CDR2 SVGAGI. Trimming took 1 base from V and 8 from J; bases not matched to a gene: 3. This TCR derives from a woman between 18 and 29 years old in good health and CMV-seronegative. What was sequenced was PBMCs. J is TRBJ2-1 and V is TRBV6-5; 9 nucleotides align to TRBD1. DNA of the CDR3: TGTGCCAGCAGTTACTTGGGACAGGGTTATGAGCAGTTCTTC. Residues: CASSYLGQGYEQFF.